Listed below are T cell receptor beta chains from one sample, sequenced in a study of metastatic and nonmetastatic thyroid tumors. TCRdb re-clonotyped the PCR reads via MiXCR. This table holds around 50,000 clones, just under 30% found once. Specimen: blood. The receptors shown here come from a female donor with papillary thyroid cancer or a benign thyroid nodule (not recorded which). Some clones in this sample may be carry-over from other donors' samples. The CDR3 runs from the conserved cysteine through the conserved F or W. The order of the fields is V gene, J gene, clone size, D gene, CDR3 protein, CDR3 DNA. The D gene is left open where the match is weak. Only some rows state a clone size, as once, few, many or a class for expanded clones.

v_call: TRBV19; j_call: TRBJ1-2; clone_size: few; d_call: NA; cdr3_aa: CASSGGQYNYGYTF; cdr3_nt: TGTGCCAGTAGTGGGGGACAATATAACTATGGCTACACCTTC
v_call: TRBV7-6; j_call: TRBJ1-1; clone_size: many; d_call: NA; cdr3_aa: CASSQGPNTEAFF; cdr3_nt: TGTGCCAGCAGCCAAGGGCCGAACACTGAAGCTTTCTTT
v_call: TRBV10-2; j_call: TRBJ2-1; clone_size: few; d_call: TRBD2; cdr3_aa: CASSLTSGALGSFF; cdr3_nt: TGCGCCAGCAGTTTGACTAGCGGGGCTCTGGGATCGTTCTTC
v_call: TRBV4-1; j_call: TRBJ2-7; clone_size: NA; d_call: NA; cdr3_aa: CASSQDRGYEQYF; cdr3_nt: TGCGCCAGCAGCCAAGATCGGGGATACGAGCAGTACTTC
v_call: TRBV6-4; j_call: TRBJ1-6; clone_size: NA; d_call: NA; cdr3_aa: CASSEGTSYPPLHF; cdr3_nt: TGTGCCAGCAGTGAGGGGACGTCGTACCCACCCCTCCACTTT
v_call: TRBV12-3/TRBV12-4; j_call: TRBJ2-3; clone_size: many; d_call: NA; cdr3_aa: CASGFVGVTGTQYF; cdr3_nt: TGTGCCAGCGGTTTCGTGGGAGTCACAGGTACGCAGTATTTT
v_call: TRBV29-1; j_call: TRBJ1-2; clone_size: many; d_call: NA; cdr3_aa: CSVGGMEGYTF; cdr3_nt: TGCAGCGTTGGCGGAATGGAGGGCTACACCTTC
v_call: TRBV7-2; j_call: TRBJ2-1; clone_size: many; d_call: TRBD2; cdr3_aa: CAGRLAGGDGEQFF; cdr3_nt: TGTGCCGGACGACTAGCGGGAGGGGATGGTGAGCAGTTCTTC
v_call: TRBV7-8; j_call: TRBJ1-2; clone_size: NA; d_call: TRBD1; cdr3_aa: CASSPRTGTYGYTF; cdr3_nt: TGTGCCAGCAGCCCTAGGACAGGGACCTATGGCTACACCTTC
v_call: TRBV5-1; j_call: TRBJ1-1; clone_size: NA; d_call: NA; cdr3_aa: CASSLSWFGNTEAFF; cdr3_nt: TGCGCCAGCAGCTTGTCGTGGTTCGGGAACACTGAAGCTTTCTTT
v_call: TRBV6-1; j_call: TRBJ2-1; clone_size: NA; d_call: TRBD2; cdr3_aa: CASSGGLAGVGEQFF; cdr3_nt: TGTGCCAGCAGTGGAGGACTAGCGGGAGTTGGCGAGCAGTTCTTC
v_call: TRBV19; j_call: TRBJ2-7; clone_size: few; d_call: TRBD1; cdr3_aa: CASNGTGVRYEQYF; cdr3_nt: TGTGCCAGTAACGGGACAGGGGTTCGCTACGAGCAGTACTTC
v_call: TRBV13; j_call: TRBJ2-7; clone_size: NA; d_call: TRBD2; cdr3_aa: CASSSRTSGGAVSYEQYF; cdr3_nt: TGTGCCAGCAGCTCCCGGACTAGCGGGGGGGCCGTATCCTACGAGCAGTACTTC
v_call: TRBV18; j_call: TRBJ2-2; clone_size: NA; d_call: NA; cdr3_aa: CASSPRQEDAGELFF; cdr3_nt: TGTGCCAGCTCACCAAGACAGGAGGACGCCGGGGAGCTGTTTTTT
v_call: TRBV19; j_call: TRBJ2-3; clone_size: NA; d_call: NA; cdr3_aa: CASSMYSSDTQYF; cdr3_nt: TGTGCCAGTAGTATGTACTCCTCAGATACGCAGTATTTT
v_call: TRBV6-1; j_call: TRBJ1-6; clone_size: few; d_call: TRBD1; cdr3_aa: CASFDREGSPLHF; cdr3_nt: TGTGCCAGTTTCGACAGGGAAGGGTCACCCCTCCACTTT
v_call: TRBV5-1; j_call: TRBJ1-1; clone_size: NA; d_call: NA; cdr3_aa: CASSSLTRVTEAFF; cdr3_nt: TGCGCCAGCAGCTCGTTAACCCGGGTCACTGAAGCTTTCTTT
v_call: TRBV27; j_call: TRBJ2-7; clone_size: few; d_call: NA; cdr3_aa: CASSRRGLGYEQYF; cdr3_nt: TGTGCCAGCAGTCGCAGGGGCCTCGGCTACGAGCAGTACTTC
v_call: TRBV6-9; j_call: TRBJ2-5; clone_size: few; d_call: NA; cdr3_aa: CASSYGQTQYF; cdr3_nt: TGTGCCAGCAGTTACGGCCAGACCCAGTACTTC
v_call: TRBV6-1; j_call: TRBJ2-1; clone_size: NA; d_call: TRBD1; cdr3_aa: CASTTGQASYNEQFF; cdr3_nt: TGTGCCAGCACCACGGGACAGGCATCCTACAATGAGCAGTTCTTC
v_call: TRBV6-2/TRBV6-3; j_call: TRBJ1-5; clone_size: few; d_call: NA; cdr3_aa: CASSYVDSYNQPQHF; cdr3_nt: TGTGCCAGCAGTTACGTGGACAGTTATAATCAGCCCCAGCATTTT
v_call: TRBV27; j_call: TRBJ1-2; clone_size: NA; d_call: NA; cdr3_aa: CASSQGSRGPYTF; cdr3_nt: TGTGCCAGCAGTCAAGGCTCCAGGGGCCCCTACACCTTC
v_call: TRBV20-1; j_call: TRBJ2-7; clone_size: NA; d_call: NA; cdr3_aa: CSARDLRHPTYEQYF; cdr3_nt: TGCAGTGCTAGAGATTTGAGGCACCCTACCTACGAGCAGTACTTC
v_call: TRBV24-1; j_call: TRBJ2-2; clone_size: few; d_call: TRBD1; cdr3_aa: CATSDQTGGERELFF; cdr3_nt: TGTGCCACCAGTGATCAGACAGGGGGAGAGAGGGAGCTGTTTTTT
v_call: TRBV28; j_call: TRBJ1-5; clone_size: NA; d_call: NA; cdr3_aa: CASSLGDYSNQPQHF; cdr3_nt: TGTGCCAGCAGTTTAGGAGATTATAGCAATCAGCCCCAGCATTTT
v_call: TRBV24-1; j_call: TRBJ2-3; clone_size: NA; d_call: NA; cdr3_aa: CATSDWTEASTDTQYF; cdr3_nt: TGTGCCACCAGTGACTGGACGGAAGCTAGCACAGATACGCAGTATTTT
v_call: TRBV6-6; j_call: TRBJ1-2; clone_size: few; d_call: TRBD1; cdr3_aa: CASSYGTGAAVYTF; cdr3_nt: TGTGCCAGCAGTTACGGGACAGGGGCGGCTGTCTACACCTTC
v_call: TRBV20-1; j_call: TRBJ2-1; clone_size: NA; d_call: NA; cdr3_aa: CSASGPSPYNEQFF; cdr3_nt: TGCAGTGCTAGCGGGCCCTCCCCCTACAATGAGCAGTTCTTC
v_call: TRBV7-2; j_call: TRBJ2-5; clone_size: NA; d_call: TRBD1; cdr3_aa: CASSRGTVCGETQYF; cdr3_nt: TGTGCCAGCAGCCGTGGGACAGTATGTGGAGAGACCCAGTACTTC
v_call: TRBV12-3/TRBV12-4; j_call: TRBJ2-2; clone_size: NA; d_call: TRBD1; cdr3_aa: CASSLLGQANTGELFF; cdr3_nt: TGTGCCAGCAGTTTATTGGGACAGGCGAACACCGGGGAGCTGTTTTTT
v_call: TRBV11-2; j_call: TRBJ2-1; clone_size: NA; d_call: NA; cdr3_aa: CASSLSGRQGNEQFF; cdr3_nt: TGTGCCAGCAGCTTATCCGGGCGCCAGGGCAATGAGCAGTTCTTC
v_call: TRBV5-1; j_call: TRBJ1-2; clone_size: NA; d_call: TRBD1; cdr3_aa: CASSFFPGGDGYTF; cdr3_nt: TGCGCCAGCAGCTTCTTCCCAGGGGGCGATGGCTACACCTTC
v_call: TRBV19; j_call: TRBJ1-2; clone_size: few; d_call: TRBD1; cdr3_aa: CASSMGTANYGYTF; cdr3_nt: TGTGCCAGTAGTATGGGGACAGCTAACTATGGCTACACCTTC
v_call: TRBV30; j_call: TRBJ2-3; clone_size: NA; d_call: NA; cdr3_aa: CACGGASTDTQYF; cdr3_nt: TGTGCCTGTGGGGGGGCGAGCACAGATACGCAGTATTTT
v_call: TRBV6-5; j_call: TRBJ2-6; clone_size: NA; d_call: NA; cdr3_aa: CASSYQISGANVLTF; cdr3_nt: TGTGCCAGCAGTTACCAAATCTCTGGGGCCAACGTCCTGACTTTC
v_call: TRBV7-2; j_call: TRBJ2-1; clone_size: few; d_call: NA; cdr3_aa: CASSSQSGLHSYNEQFF; cdr3_nt: TGTGCCAGCAGCTCTCAGTCGGGACTCCACTCCTACAATGAGCAGTTCTTC
v_call: TRBV2; j_call: TRBJ2-2; clone_size: few; d_call: NA; cdr3_aa: CASSGDVSGTGELFF; cdr3_nt: TGTGCCAGCAGTGGAGACGTTAGCGGCACCGGGGAGCTGTTTTTT
v_call: TRBV6-1; j_call: TRBJ2-6; clone_size: NA; d_call: NA; cdr3_aa: CASSGRATTGANVLTF; cdr3_nt: TGTGCCAGCAGTGGGCGGGCGACGACTGGGGCCAACGTCCTGACTTTC
v_call: TRBV12-3/TRBV12-4; j_call: TRBJ2-7; clone_size: few; d_call: TRBD2; cdr3_aa: CASSFSTSGWSSYEQYF; cdr3_nt: TGTGCCAGCAGTTTCTCGACTAGCGGTTGGAGCTCCTACGAGCAGTACTTC
v_call: TRBV5-6; j_call: TRBJ2-3; clone_size: few; d_call: TRBD1; cdr3_aa: CASSHLGQGEVADTQYF; cdr3_nt: TGTGCCAGCAGCCACCTAGGACAGGGGGAGGTAGCAGATACGCAGTATTTT
v_call: TRBV20-1; j_call: TRBJ2-3; clone_size: NA; d_call: NA; cdr3_aa: CSVGGNTDTQYF; cdr3_nt: TGCAGTGTAGGTGGGAACACAGATACGCAGTATTTT
v_call: TRBV12-3/TRBV12-4; j_call: TRBJ2-7; clone_size: NA; d_call: NA; cdr3_aa: CASSAGLREQYF; cdr3_nt: TGTGCCAGCAGTGCAGGGTTACGGGAGCAGTACTTC
v_call: TRBV6-1; j_call: TRBJ1-6; clone_size: NA; d_call: NA; cdr3_aa: CASSARIKGSPLHF; cdr3_nt: TGTGCCAGCAGTGCCCGGATAAAAGGTTCACCCCTCCACTTT
v_call: TRBV6-4; j_call: TRBJ2-2; clone_size: few; d_call: NA; cdr3_aa: CASSPQGFTGELFF; cdr3_nt: TGTGCCAGCAGCCCCCAGGGGTTTACGGGGGAGCTGTTTTTT
v_call: TRBV18; j_call: TRBJ2-3; clone_size: NA; d_call: NA; cdr3_aa: CASSSDSGTSTDTQYF; cdr3_nt: TGTGCCAGCTCATCCGATAGCGGTACTAGCACAGATACGCAGTATTTT
v_call: TRBV11-1; j_call: TRBJ1-1; clone_size: many; d_call: NA; cdr3_aa: CASSSRSSMAFF; cdr3_nt: TGTGCCAGCAGCTCAAGAAGCAGTATGGCTTTCTTT
v_call: TRBV6-1; j_call: TRBJ2-2; clone_size: few; d_call: TRBD1; cdr3_aa: CASSPWTGVGGELFF; cdr3_nt: TGTGCCAGCAGCCCCTGGACAGGGGTGGGCGGGGAGCTGTTTTTT
v_call: TRBV6-1; j_call: TRBJ2-2; clone_size: few; d_call: NA; cdr3_aa: CASSGPWPGELFF; cdr3_nt: TGTGCCAGCAGTGGGCCTTGGCCCGGGGAGCTGTTTTTT
v_call: TRBV18; j_call: TRBJ2-1; clone_size: NA; d_call: NA; cdr3_aa: CASSQTVASEQFF; cdr3_nt: TGTGCCAGCTCACAAACGGTCGCTTCGGAGCAGTTCTTC
v_call: TRBV19; j_call: TRBJ2-1; clone_size: NA; d_call: TRBD2; cdr3_aa: CASSMLGAASGGGYNEQFF; cdr3_nt: TGTGCCAGTAGTATGTTGGGTGCGGCTAGCGGGGGCGGATACAATGAGCAGTTCTTC
v_call: TRBV28; j_call: TRBJ2-7; clone_size: NA; d_call: NA; cdr3_aa: CASNGQDYEQYF; cdr3_nt: TGTGCCAGCAACGGCCAGGACTACGAGCAGTACTTC
v_call: TRBV19; j_call: TRBJ2-1; clone_size: NA; d_call: TRBD2; cdr3_aa: CASSIVRASGRANEQFF; cdr3_nt: TGTGCCAGTAGTATAGTTAGGGCTAGCGGGAGGGCCAATGAGCAGTTCTTC
v_call: TRBV28; j_call: TRBJ2-7; clone_size: few; d_call: NA; cdr3_aa: CASTRGGTSYEQYF; cdr3_nt: TGTGCCAGCACCCGAGGGGGGACCTCCTACGAGCAGTACTTC
v_call: TRBV6-1; j_call: TRBJ2-2; clone_size: few; d_call: NA; cdr3_aa: CASSLTGSGELFF; cdr3_nt: TGTGCCAGCAGTCTTACAGGGAGCGGGGAGCTGTTTTTT
v_call: TRBV7-3; j_call: TRBJ2-1; clone_size: few; d_call: NA; cdr3_aa: CASSPDYQYNEQFF; cdr3_nt: TGTGCCAGCAGCCCTGACTATCAATACAATGAGCAGTTCTTC
v_call: TRBV28; j_call: TRBJ1-3; clone_size: few; d_call: NA; cdr3_aa: CASSLFPGNTIYF; cdr3_nt: TGTGCCAGCAGTTTATTCCCCGGAAACACCATATATTTT
v_call: TRBV5-5; j_call: TRBJ2-2; clone_size: NA; d_call: NA; cdr3_aa: CASSLRRGSETGELFF; cdr3_nt: TGTGCCAGCAGCTTAAGGCGAGGGTCGGAAACCGGGGAGCTGTTTTTT
v_call: TRBV28; j_call: TRBJ2-7; clone_size: NA; d_call: TRBD2; cdr3_aa: CASSFLGGAAILYEQYF; cdr3_nt: TGTGCCAGCAGTTTCCTGGGAGGGGCGGCCATCCTCTACGAGCAGTACTTC
v_call: TRBV24-1; j_call: TRBJ2-6; clone_size: few; d_call: NA; cdr3_aa: CATGSVSGANVLTF; cdr3_nt: TGTGCCACCGGTTCGGTCTCTGGGGCCAACGTCCTGACTTTC